This T cell receptor beta chain was sequenced during a study of cytomegalovirus exposure and HLA in healthy donors. Study-level findings and limits: It is likely that the observed cluster of highly shared sequence variants was a sequencing artifact.

CDR3 length: 13 residues. With V trimmed by 5 bases and J by 5 bases, 3 bases remained unmatched. CDR1 is SGHVS and CDR2 is FQNEAQ in the germline V gene. The PCR had 60 Vbeta and 13 Jbeta primers. Assay used: immunoSEQ multiplex PCR; TCRdb lists only in-frame clones, some missing. This table has about 300,000 clones, 86% appearing once. This clone was found a few times. Its antigen is unidentified. This chain uses TRBV7-8 with TRBJ1-5; 7 bases match TRBD1. Sequenced material: PBMCs. The sequence came from a man between 35 and 55 years old in good health and CMV-seropositive. CDR3 nucleotides: TGTGCCAGCAGCCACGGGACAGATCAGCCCCAGCATTTT. Amino acids: CASSHGTDQPQHF.